These T cell receptor beta chains were read from a single sample in a study of T cell repertoires in cytomegalovirus infection. Each CDR3 protein is one row after TCRdb ran MiXCR on the reads. The sample consists of roughly 200,000 distinct CDR3 sequences, about a sixth of them appearing once. The specimen sequenced was CD8+ T cells from PBMCs. These receptor sequences come from a human donor in good health (CMV status not recorded). Some clones in this sample may be carry-over from other donors' samples. The CDR3 runs from the conserved cysteine through the conserved F or W. Each record gives: J gene, D gene, clone size, V gene, CDR3 length, CDR3 protein, CDR3 DNA. D genes are given only for firm matches. Clone size, where shown, is once, few, many, or a class for clones that have expanded.

TRBJ2-5 - few TRBV7-2 16 CASSPYSPVKEETQYF TGTGCCAGCAGCCCGTACTCGCCGGTTAAAGAAGAGACCCAGTACTTC
TRBJ2-1 TRBD1 - TRBV11-2 15 CASSFEDRVGNEQFF TGTGCCAGCAGCTTTGAGGACAGGGTAGGCAATGAGCAGTTCTTC
TRBJ1-2 - - TRBV4-1 14 CASSQGGFDYGYTF TGCGCCAGCAGCCAAGGGGGGTTCGACTATGGCTACACCTTC
TRBJ2-1 - many TRBV7-2 15 CASSLGTRNRQEQFF TGTGCCAGCAGCTTAGGTACTCGGAACCGGCAAGAGCAGTTCTTC
TRBJ2-5 TRBD2 few TRBV7-6 17 CASSSAPGLAFQETQYF TGTGCCAGCAGCTCCGCCCCGGGACTAGCATTTCAAGAGACCCAGTACTTC
TRBJ1-6 - - TRBV12-3/TRBV12-4 14 CASSFGGAGSPLHF TGTGCCAGCAGTTTTGGCGGGGCTGGTTCACCCCTCCACTTT
TRBJ2-7 TRBD1 many TRBV18 14 CASSPRDRSYEQYF TGTGCCAGCTCACCTCGGGACAGAAGCTACGAGCAGTACTTC
TRBJ2-3 - - TRBV24-1 13 CATSDPFTDTQYF TGTGCCACCAGTGATCCCTTCACAGATACGCAGTATTTT
TRBJ1-6 - - TRBV7-6 16 CASSFSPGTNSKALHF TGTGCCAGCAGCTTCTCACCCGGGACGAACTCCAAAGCCCTCCACTTT
TRBJ2-7 TRBD1 few TRBV14 12 CASRKAGGEQYF TGTGCCAGCAGGAAGGCAGGGGGAGAGCAGTACTTC
TRBJ2-7 - - TRBV6-6 14 CASSYMGSPYEQYF TGTGCCAGCAGTTACATGGGCAGTCCCTACGAGCAGTACTTC
TRBJ2-1 TRBD2 few TRBV2 15 CASSDAGGAYNEQFF TGTGCCAGCAGTGATGCGGGGGGAGCTTACAATGAGCAGTTCTTC
TRBJ2-3 TRBD2 - TRBV4-1 17 CASSQEDSGGRADTQYF TGCGCCAGCAGCCAAGAGGATTCGGGGGGGCGGGCAGATACGCAGTATTTT
TRBJ1-4 - - TRBV6-8 16 CASSYSTAGVNEKLFF TGTGCCAGCAGTTACTCGACTGCAGGGGTTAATGAAAAACTGTTTTTT
TRBJ2-4 - few TRBV20-1 10 CSASTGTPFF TGCAGTGCTAGTACCGGGACTCCCTTCTTC
TRBJ2-1 TRBD2 many TRBV7-2 17 CASSLGGGGGLKNEQFF TGTGCCAGCAGCTTAGGAGGTGGGGGAGGGTTAAAGAATGAGCAGTTCTTC
TRBJ2-2 - - TRBV29-1 13 CSVDPANTGELFF TGCAGCGTTGACCCTGCGAACACCGGGGAGCTGTTTTTT
TRBJ1-1 TRBD1 few TRBV7-6 13 CASTLGTVDEAFF TGTGCCAGCACTCTAGGGACAGTGGATGAAGCTTTCTTT
TRBJ1-5 TRBD1 - TRBV6-2/TRBV6-3 17 CASSRYPRTGDNQPQHF TGTGCCAGCAGCCGATACCCCAGGACAGGGGACAATCAGCCCCAGCATTTT
TRBJ2-7 TRBD1 medium-sized TRBV6-5 16 CASSLGDRGFSYEQYF TGTGCCAGCAGTCTTGGGGACAGGGGATTCTCCTACGAGCAGTACTTC
TRBJ1-1 - once TRBV19 13 CASTPVQGGEAFF TGTGCCAGCACTCCAGTACAGGGAGGTGAAGCTTTCTTT
TRBJ2-2 TRBD1 few TRBV20-1 14 CSARVAGGTGELFF TGCAGTGCTAGAGTCGCAGGGGGTACCGGGGAGCTGTTTTTT
TRBJ1-1 - - TRBV18 12 CASSRDDTEAFF TGTGCCAGCTCACGAGATGACACTGAAGCTTTCTTT
TRBJ1-5 TRBD1 few TRBV6-2/TRBV6-3 16 CASRGVRDRGNQPQHF TGTGCCAGCAGAGGGGTCCGGGACAGGGGCAATCAGCCCCAGCATTTT
TRBJ1-1 - few TRBV7-2 16 CASSLGGYRVNTEAFF TGTGCCAGCAGCTTAGGGGGCTACAGGGTGAACACTGAAGCTTTCTTT
TRBJ1-3 - few TRBV4-1 14 CASSQATEGNTIYF TGCGCCAGCAGCCAAGCGACAGAAGGAAACACCATATATTTT
TRBJ1-1 - few TRBV11-2 14 CASSLEYGGVEAFF TGTGCCAGCAGCCTAGAATACGGAGGAGTTGAAGCTTTCTTT
TRBJ2-1 - many TRBV7-9 13 CASSLGLPNEQFF TGTGCCAGCAGCTTAGGACTCCCCAATGAGCAGTTCTTC
TRBJ1-5 TRBD1 - TRBV27 15 CASRGGTGHNQPQHF TGTGCCAGCAGGGGGGGGACAGGTCACAATCAGCCCCAGCATTTT
TRBJ2-3 - - TRBV7-2 16 CASSPHKARPEDTQYF TGTGCCAGCAGCCCGCACAAAGCGCGCCCCGAGGATACGCAGTATTTT
TRBJ2-6 - - TRBV10-3 15 CAISSNQPGANVLTF TGTGCCATCAGCTCAAATCAGCCCGGGGCCAACGTCCTGACTTTC
TRBJ2-1 - - TRBV6-2/TRBV6-3 15 CASSYYSGSYNEQFF TGTGCCAGCAGTTACTATAGCGGTTCCTACAATGAGCAGTTCTTC
TRBJ2-7 - few TRBV20-1 15 CSARTERSPQYEQYF TGCAGTGCTAGGACAGAGCGGAGTCCCCAATACGAGCAGTACTTC
TRBJ1-5 - - TRBV7-3 16 CASSPEDSYSNQPQHF TGTGCCAGCAGCCCTGAGGACAGCTATAGCAATCAGCCCCAGCATTTT
TRBJ2-3 TRBD1 - TRBV5-6 14 CASSSTGYTDTQYF TGTGCCAGCAGCTCGACAGGGTACACAGATACGCAGTATTTT
TRBJ2-7 - - TRBV6-5 13 CASSYAESYEQYF TGTGCCAGCAGTTACGCTGAGTCATACGAGCAGTACTTC
TRBJ2-7 - few TRBV20-1 15 CSAREGKQSTYEQYF TGCAGTGCTAGAGAGGGAAAACAGTCCACCTACGAGCAGTACTTC
TRBJ2-3 - few TRBV7-9 13 CASSFRPADTQYF TGTGCCAGCAGCTTTCGTCCCGCAGATACGCAGTATTTT
TRBJ2-7 - - TRBV19 14 CASSETGSGYEQYF TGTGCCAGTAGTGAAACAGGGAGCGGCTACGAGCAGTACTTC
TRBJ1-1 - - TRBV29-1 14 CSPWRGEGATEAFF TGCAGCCCCTGGAGGGGTGAAGGTGCTACTGAAGCTTTCTTT
TRBJ2-5 - - TRBV7-9 13 CASSDGGPETQYF TGTGCCAGCAGCGACGGGGGGCCGGAGACCCAGTACTTC
TRBJ2-5 - - TRBV7-9 14 CASSPPRNTETQYF TGTGCCAGCAGTCCTCCCCGGAATACGGAGACCCAGTACTTC
TRBJ2-7 - - TRBV4-1 14 CASSQDRFGYEQYF TGCGCCAGCAGCCAAGATAGATTCGGCTACGAGCAGTACTTC
TRBJ2-1 - few TRBV7-9 16 CASSLAVGGRYDEQFF TGTGCCAGCAGCTTAGCGGTCGGGGGGCGTTATGATGAGCAGTTCTTC
TRBJ1-5 - few TRBV19 14 CASSYPDGNQPQHF TGTGCCAGTAGTTACCCCGACGGCAATCAGCCCCAGCATTTT
TRBJ2-7 - - TRBV6-2/TRBV6-3 13 CASNRDTLYEQYF TGTGCCAGCAACCGGGACACCCTATACGAGCAGTACTTC
TRBJ2-3 - few TRBV4-1 15 CASSQAPPSTDTQYF TGCGCCAGCAGCCAAGCTCCCCCTAGCACAGATACGCAGTATTTT
TRBJ1-2 - few TRBV27 16 CASSLSPMIGHYGYTF TGTGCCAGCAGTTTATCCCCTATGATTGGGCACTATGGCTACACCTTC
TRBJ2-3 TRBD2 many TRBV7-2 19 CASSFPLAGAKSSTDTQYF TGTGCCAGCAGCTTCCCCTTAGCGGGGGCGAAATCTAGCACAGATACGCAGTATTTT
TRBJ2-7 - many TRBV7-2 13 CASSLQDPYEQYF TGTGCCAGCAGCTTGCAGGACCCCTACGAGCAGTACTTC
TRBJ2-1 TRBD2 few TRBV7-2 14 CASRAGRIYNEQFF TGTGCCAGTCGAGCGGGGAGGATCTACAATGAGCAGTTCTTC
TRBJ2-3 TRBD2 - TRBV6-2/TRBV6-3 15 CASSFLAGTTDTQYF TGTGCCAGCAGTTTCCTAGCGGGGACCACAGATACGCAGTATTTT
TRBJ2-5 TRBD2 - TRBV7-2 19 CASSLANGGAYLVQETQYF TGTGCCAGCAGCTTAGCGAACGGGGGGGCCTACTTAGTCCAAGAGACCCAGTACTTC